The T cell receptor beta chain under discussion was sequenced for a study of T cells in Graves' hyperthyroidism and ophthalmopathy. CDR1 is DFQATT, CDR2 SNEGSKA, per germline (reference sequence). The CDR3 length is 16 residues. The V gene lost 1 base and the J gene lost 4 bases, with 16 bases spanning the gap. It was RNA transcripts that yielded the amplified TCR beta CDR3 regions. Primed by the HTBI set, a first-round RT-PCR was run on the TCR CDR3. TCRdb re-called the multiplex PCR reads through MiXCR, storing one row per CDR3 protein. The sample includes about 720,000 distinct CDR3 sequences, about 19% seen only once; the top ten take roughly a sixth. This clonotype has more than one count but fewer than ten.

This TCR was recovered from a woman in her forties or fifties with Graves' hyperthyroidism that later progressed to Graves' ophthalmopathy. The rearrangement uses TRBV20-1 and TRBJ2-2; no firm D call. Sequenced sample: blood. The CDR3 coding sequence is TGCAGTGCTAGAGCCACCGGAAGGGTAGGCACCGGGGAGCTGTTTTTT. Its protein is CSARATGRVGTGELFF.